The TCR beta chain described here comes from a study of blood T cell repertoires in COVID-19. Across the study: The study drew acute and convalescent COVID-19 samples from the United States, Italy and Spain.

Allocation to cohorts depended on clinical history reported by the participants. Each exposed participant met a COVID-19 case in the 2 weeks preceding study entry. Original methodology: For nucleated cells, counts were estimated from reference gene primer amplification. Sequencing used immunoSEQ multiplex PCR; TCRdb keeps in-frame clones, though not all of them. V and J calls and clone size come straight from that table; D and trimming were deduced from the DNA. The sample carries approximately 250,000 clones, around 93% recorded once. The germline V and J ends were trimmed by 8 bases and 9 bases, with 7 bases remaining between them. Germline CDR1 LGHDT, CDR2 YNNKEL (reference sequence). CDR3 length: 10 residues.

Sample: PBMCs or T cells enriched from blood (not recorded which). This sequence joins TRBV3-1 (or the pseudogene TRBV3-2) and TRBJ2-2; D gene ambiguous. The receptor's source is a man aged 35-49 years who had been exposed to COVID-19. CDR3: CASRYRELFF. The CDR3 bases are TGTGCCAGCCGCTATCGGGAGCTGTTTTTT.